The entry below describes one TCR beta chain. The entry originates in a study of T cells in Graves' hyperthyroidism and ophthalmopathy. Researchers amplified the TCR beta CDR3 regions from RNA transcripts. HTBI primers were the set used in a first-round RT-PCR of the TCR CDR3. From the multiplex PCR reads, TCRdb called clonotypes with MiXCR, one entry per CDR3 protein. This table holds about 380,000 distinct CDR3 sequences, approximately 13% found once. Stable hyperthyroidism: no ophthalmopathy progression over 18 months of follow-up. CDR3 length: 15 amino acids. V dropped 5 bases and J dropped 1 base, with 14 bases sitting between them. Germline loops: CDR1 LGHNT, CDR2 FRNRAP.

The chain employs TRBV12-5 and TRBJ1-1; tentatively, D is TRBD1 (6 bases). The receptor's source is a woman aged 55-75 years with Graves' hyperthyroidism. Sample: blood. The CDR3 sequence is CASGPPDRENTEAFF. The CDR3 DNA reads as TGTGCTAGTGGTCCCCCGGACAGAGAGAACACTGAAGCTTTCTTT.